This T cell receptor beta chain comes out of a study of T cell responses to AZD1222 COVID-19 vaccine. Sequencing was performed with immunoSEQ multiplex PCR; in TCRdb, only in-frame clones are kept and a portion is missing. Of roughly 130,000 clones in the sample, 70% to 90% are singletons; the top ten hold about 1.5%. Trimming left V 10 bases short and J 5 bases short, with 8 bases between. The CDR3 is made up of 10 amino acids. The V gene's germline CDR1 is SGHAT and CDR2 FQDESV (reference sequence). The receptor comes from an adult in good health. The chain couples TRBV11-1 to TRBJ2-5; D call uncertain. Material: peripheral blood, obtained on day 0 of AZD1222 vaccination. In DNA form, the CDR3 reads TGTGCCACCGGTATGGAGACCCAGTACTTC. This encodes CATGMETQYF.